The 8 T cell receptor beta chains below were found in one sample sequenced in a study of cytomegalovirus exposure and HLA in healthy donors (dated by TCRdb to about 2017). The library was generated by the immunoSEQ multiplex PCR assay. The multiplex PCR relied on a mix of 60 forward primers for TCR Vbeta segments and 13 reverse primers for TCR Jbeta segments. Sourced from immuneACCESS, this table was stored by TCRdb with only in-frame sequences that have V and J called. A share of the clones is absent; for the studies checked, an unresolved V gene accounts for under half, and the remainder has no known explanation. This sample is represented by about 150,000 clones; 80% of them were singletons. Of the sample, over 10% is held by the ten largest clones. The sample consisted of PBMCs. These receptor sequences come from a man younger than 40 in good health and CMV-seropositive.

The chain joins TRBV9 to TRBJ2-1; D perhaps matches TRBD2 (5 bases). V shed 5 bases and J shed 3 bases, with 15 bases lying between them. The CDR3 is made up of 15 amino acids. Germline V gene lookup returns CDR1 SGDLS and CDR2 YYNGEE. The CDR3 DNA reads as TGTGCCAGCAGTATCCGGACGGGGAGCTACAATGAGCAGTTCTTC. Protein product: CASSIRTGSYNEQFF.

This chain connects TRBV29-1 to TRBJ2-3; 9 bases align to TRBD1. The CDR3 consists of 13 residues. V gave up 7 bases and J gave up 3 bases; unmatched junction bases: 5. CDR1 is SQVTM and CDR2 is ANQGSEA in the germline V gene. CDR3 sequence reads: CSADRGWTDTQYF. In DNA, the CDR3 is TGCAGCGCAGACAGGGGGTGGACAGATACGCAGTATTTT.

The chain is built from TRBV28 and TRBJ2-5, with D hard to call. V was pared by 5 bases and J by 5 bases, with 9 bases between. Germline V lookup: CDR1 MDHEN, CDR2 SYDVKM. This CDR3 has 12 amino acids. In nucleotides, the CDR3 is TGTGCCAGCAGTCCTCATCAGGAGACCCAGTACTTC. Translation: CASSPHQETQYF.

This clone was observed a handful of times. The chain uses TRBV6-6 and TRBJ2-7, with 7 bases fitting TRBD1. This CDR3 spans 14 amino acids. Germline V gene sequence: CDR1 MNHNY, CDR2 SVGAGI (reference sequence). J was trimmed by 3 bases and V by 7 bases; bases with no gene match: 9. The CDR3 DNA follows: TGTGCCAGCACCTCCCTCACAGGGGACTACGAGCAGTACTTC. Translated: CASTSLTGDYEQYF.

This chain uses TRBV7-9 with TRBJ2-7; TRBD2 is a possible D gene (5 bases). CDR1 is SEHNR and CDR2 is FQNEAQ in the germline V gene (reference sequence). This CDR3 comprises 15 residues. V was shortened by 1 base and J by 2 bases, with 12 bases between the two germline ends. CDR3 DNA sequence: TGTGCCAGCAGCTTAGGAGACTTGAGGGCCTACGAGCAGTACTTC. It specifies CASSLGDLRAYEQYF.

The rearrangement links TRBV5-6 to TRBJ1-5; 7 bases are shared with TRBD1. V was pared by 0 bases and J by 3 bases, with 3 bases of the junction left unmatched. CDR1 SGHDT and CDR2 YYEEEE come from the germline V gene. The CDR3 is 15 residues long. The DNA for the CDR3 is TGTGCCAGCAGCTTGGAGGGACAGTTCAATCAGCCCCAGCATTTT. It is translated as CASSLEGQFNQPQHF.

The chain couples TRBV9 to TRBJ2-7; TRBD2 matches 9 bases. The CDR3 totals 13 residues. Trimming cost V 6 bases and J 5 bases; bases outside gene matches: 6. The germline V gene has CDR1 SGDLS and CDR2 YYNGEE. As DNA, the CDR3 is TGTGCCAGCAATAGCGGGAGCAGCGACGAGCAGTACTTC. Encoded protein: CASNSGSSDEQYF.

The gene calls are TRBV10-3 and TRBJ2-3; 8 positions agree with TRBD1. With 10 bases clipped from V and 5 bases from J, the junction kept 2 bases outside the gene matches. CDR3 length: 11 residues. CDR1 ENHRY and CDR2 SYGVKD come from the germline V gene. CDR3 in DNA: TGTGCCACGACAGGGGAAGATACGCAGTATTTT. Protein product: CATTGEDTQYF.